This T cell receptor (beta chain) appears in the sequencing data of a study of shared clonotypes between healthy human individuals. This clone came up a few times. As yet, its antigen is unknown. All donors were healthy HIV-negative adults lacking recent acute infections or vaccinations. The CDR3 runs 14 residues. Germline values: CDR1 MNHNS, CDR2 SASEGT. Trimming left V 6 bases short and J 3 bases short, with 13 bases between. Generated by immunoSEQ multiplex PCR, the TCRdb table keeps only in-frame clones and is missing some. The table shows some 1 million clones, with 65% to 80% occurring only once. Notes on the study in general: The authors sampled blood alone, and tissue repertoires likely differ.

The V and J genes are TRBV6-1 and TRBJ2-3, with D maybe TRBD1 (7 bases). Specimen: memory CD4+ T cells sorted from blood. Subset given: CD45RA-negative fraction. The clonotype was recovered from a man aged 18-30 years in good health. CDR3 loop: CASSLQGGTDTQYF. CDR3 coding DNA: TGTGCCAGCAGCCTCCAGGGGGGTACAGATACGCAGTATTTT.